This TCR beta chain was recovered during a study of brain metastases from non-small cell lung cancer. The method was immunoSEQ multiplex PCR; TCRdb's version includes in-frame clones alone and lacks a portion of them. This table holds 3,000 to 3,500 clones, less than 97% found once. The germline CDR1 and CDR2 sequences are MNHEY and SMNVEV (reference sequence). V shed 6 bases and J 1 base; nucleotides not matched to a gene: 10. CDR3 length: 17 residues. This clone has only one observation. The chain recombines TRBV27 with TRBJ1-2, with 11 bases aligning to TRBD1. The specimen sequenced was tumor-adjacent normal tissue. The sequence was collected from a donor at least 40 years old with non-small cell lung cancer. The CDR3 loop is CASRTAPGQGVNYGYTF. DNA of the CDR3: TGTGCCAGCAGAACCGCTCCGGGACAGGGGGTTAACTATGGCTACACCTTC.